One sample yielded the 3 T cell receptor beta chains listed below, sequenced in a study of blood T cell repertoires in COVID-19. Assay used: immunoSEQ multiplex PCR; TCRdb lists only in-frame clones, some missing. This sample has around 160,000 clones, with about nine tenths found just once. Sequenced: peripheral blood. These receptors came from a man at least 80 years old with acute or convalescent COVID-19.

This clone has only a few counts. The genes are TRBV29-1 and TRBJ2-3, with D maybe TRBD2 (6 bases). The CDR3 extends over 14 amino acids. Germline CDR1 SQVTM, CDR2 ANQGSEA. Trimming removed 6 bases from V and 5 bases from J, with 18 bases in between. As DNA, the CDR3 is TGCAGCGTGGGGGACTCTAGCGCGGGAGATACGCAGTATTTT. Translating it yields CSVGDSSAGDTQYF.

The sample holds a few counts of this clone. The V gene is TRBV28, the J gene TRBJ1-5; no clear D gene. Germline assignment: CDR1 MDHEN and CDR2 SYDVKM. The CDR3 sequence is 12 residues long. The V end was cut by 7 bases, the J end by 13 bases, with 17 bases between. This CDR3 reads CASTLFAGEQHF. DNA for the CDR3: TGTGCCAGCACCCTATTCGCAGGTGAACAGCATTTT.

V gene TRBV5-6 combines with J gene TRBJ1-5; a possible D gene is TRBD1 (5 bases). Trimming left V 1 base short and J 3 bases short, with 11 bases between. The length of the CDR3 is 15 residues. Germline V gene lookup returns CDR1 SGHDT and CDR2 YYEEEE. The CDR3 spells CASSLRVGLNQPQHF. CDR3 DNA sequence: TGTGCCAGCAGCTTGAGGGTGGGGCTCAATCAGCCCCAGCATTTT.